This T cell receptor beta chain was sequenced in a study of blood T cell repertoires in COVID-19. Overall study context: PBMCs, B-cell-depleted T cells, or T cells provided the cDNA or gDNA that made up the material.

TCRdb's table, derived via immunoSEQ multiplex PCR, lists solely in-frame clones and lacks some. The profile shows roughly 280,000 clones, roughly 89% of them singletons. Germline CDR1 and CDR2: SGHNT and YYREEE (reference sequence). The trim removed 6 bases at V and 1 base at J, leaving 9 bases unmatched. The CDR3 spans 15 residues. This sequence joins TRBV5-4 and TRBJ1-1; 7 bases align to TRBD1. The TCR originated in a woman in her sixties or seventies who had recovered from COVID-19. The material sequenced was PBMCs or T cells enriched from blood (not recorded which). The CDR3 DNA reads as TGTGCCAGCAACAAACAGGGGACGCAGAACACTGAAGCTTTCTTT. This gives the protein CASNKQGTQNTEAFF.